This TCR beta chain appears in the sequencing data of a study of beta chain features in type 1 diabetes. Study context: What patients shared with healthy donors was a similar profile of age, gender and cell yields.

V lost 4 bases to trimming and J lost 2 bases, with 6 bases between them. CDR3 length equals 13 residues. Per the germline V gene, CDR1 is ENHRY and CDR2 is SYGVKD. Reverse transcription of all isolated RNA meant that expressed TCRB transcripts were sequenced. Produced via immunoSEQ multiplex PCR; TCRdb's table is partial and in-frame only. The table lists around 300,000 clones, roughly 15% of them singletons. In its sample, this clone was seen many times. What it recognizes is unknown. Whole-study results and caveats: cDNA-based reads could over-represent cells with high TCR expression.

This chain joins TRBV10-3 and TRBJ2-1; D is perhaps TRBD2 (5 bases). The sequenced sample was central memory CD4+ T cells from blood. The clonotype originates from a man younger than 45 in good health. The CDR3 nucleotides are TGTGCCATCAGTGCGGGAACCTACAATGAGCAGTTCTTC. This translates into CAISAGTYNEQFF.